This T cell receptor beta chain is drawn from a study of blood T cell repertoires in COVID-19. Study information: In each case, the material was cDNA or gDNA derived from T cells, B-cell-depleted T cells, or PBMCs.

This CDR3 has 14 amino acids. V shed 8 bases, J shed 10 bases, and the junction held 9 bases outside the gene matches. CDR1 is ENHRY and CDR2 is SYGVKD in the germline V gene. How the authors handled the data: Reference gene primer amplification in the assay estimated nucleated cell counts. Clones were sequenced by immunoSEQ multiplex PCR, and TCRdb holds only the in-frame ones, with some missing. That table furnishes V, J and clone size, whereas the DNA furnished D and trimming. The sample records 340,000 or so clones, 65% to 85% being singletons. The sequence came from a man aged 30 to 39 with active or convalescent COVID-19. Sequencing was carried out using peripheral blood. The rearrangement uses TRBV10-3 and TRBJ2-1; 12 bases align to TRBD2. For the CDR3, the DNA is TGTGCCATCGTTGCTAGCGGGGGGGCAGGAGAGCAGTTCTTC. Amino acid sequence: CAIVASGGAGEQFF.